Shown below are 21 T cell receptor beta chains from a single sample sequenced in a study of beta chain features in type 1 diabetes. As every portion of the isolated RNA was reverse transcribed, the sequencing read expressed TCRB transcripts. Only in-frame clones appear in the TCRdb table, and some are missing; sequencing was by immunoSEQ multiplex PCR. The table has a few hundred thousand clones, approximately 15% seen once. No antigen is known for these receptors. Findings of the study overall: Type 1 diabetes patients had TCRB CDR3s that were shorter (moderately but significantly so) in all four CD4+ subsets.

The material sequenced was naive CD4+ T cells from blood. The origin of the receptors is a young woman with type 1 diabetes.

The V and J genes are TRBV5-6 and TRBJ2-3, with 9 bases aligning to TRBD2. CDR1 is SGHDT, CDR2 YYEEEE, per germline. The V segment lost 2 bases and the J segment 2 bases; nucleotides outside the gene matches: 6. CDR3 length: 16 residues. CDR3 protein: CASSFSGSGTTDTQYF. As DNA, the CDR3 is TGTGCCAGCAGCTTTAGCGGGAGTGGAACCACAGATACGCAGTATTTT.

The chain uses TRBV9 and TRBJ2-3; 12 bases fit TRBD2. This CDR3 spans 16 amino acids. CDR1 and CDR2 from the germline V gene are SGDLS and YYNGEE. Trimming cost V 4 bases and J 4 bases; bases outside gene matches: 7. The CDR3 sequence is CASSSRTSGMADTQYF. The DNA of the CDR3 is TGTGCCAGCAGCTCCCGGACTAGCGGGATGGCAGATACGCAGTATTTT.

The chain couples TRBV28 to TRBJ2-7; maybe TRBD1 (5 bases). Germline CDR1 and CDR2: MDHEN and SYDVKM. V was clipped by 4 bases and J by 2 bases, with 9 bases between them. This CDR3 spans 13 amino acids. The CDR3 sequence: CASSSRTPYEQYV. CDR3 coding DNA: TGTGCCAGCAGTTCTCGGACACCCTACGAGCAGTACGTC.

This clone was seen more than once but under ten times. V is TRBV2 and J is TRBJ2-2; the match to TRBD1 covers 8 bases. V gave up 5 bases and J gave up 4 bases; unmatched junction bases: 3. The germline gives CDR1 SNHLY, CDR2 FYNNEI. The CDR3 totals 14 residues. In DNA, the CDR3 is TGTGCCAGCAGTACAGGGGGTGCCACCGGGGAGCTGTTTTTT. This gives the protein CASSTGGATGELFF.

The chain recombines TRBV25-1 with TRBJ1-5; D ambiguous. The V gene lost 2 bases and the J gene lost 4 bases, with 9 bases spanning the gap. Germline V gene sequence: CDR1 MGHDK, CDR2 SYGVNS. The CDR3 contains 14 residues. In DNA form, the CDR3 reads TGTGCCAGCAGTGAACGCAGGTTAAATCAGCCCCAGCATTTT. It is translated as CASSERRLNQPQHF.

This clone was seen a handful of times. This chain joins TRBV2 and TRBJ2-3; D remains unclear. Deletions cut 5 bases from V and 0 bases from J, with 9 bases between. This CDR3 region has 14 residues. The V gene's germline CDR1 is SNHLY and CDR2 FYNNEI. Here the CDR3 DNA reads TGTGCCAGCAGTCCCGATACTAGCACAGATACGCAGTATTTT. It encodes CASSPDTSTDTQYF.

V gene TRBV5-1 combines with J gene TRBJ2-7, with 12 positions matching TRBD2. The germline gives CDR1 SGHRS, CDR2 YFSETQ. The CDR3 is 19 residues long. The V segment lost 4 bases and the J segment 4 bases; nucleotides outside the gene matches: 18. The CDR3, as DNA: TGCGCCAGCAGCACCCGACTAGCGGGAGCTAAAAGGGGGCTTTACGAGCAGTACTTC. It encodes CASSTRLAGAKRGLYEQYF.

This clone was seen a few times. The J gene is TRBJ2-7, the V gene TRBV30; 11 nucleotides line up with TRBD2. Per germline, CDR1 GTSNPN and CDR2 SVGIG (reference sequence). CDR3 length equals 17 residues. After removal of 2 bases from V and 5 bases from J, the junction contained 14 bases not matched to a gene. The CDR3 DNA follows: TGTGCCTGGAGTCCCATCCTTACTAGCGGGAGATTCAACGAGCAGTACTTC. This translates into CAWSPILTSGRFNEQYF.

The gene calls are TRBV9 and TRBJ2-3; tentatively, D is TRBD2 (5 bases). The germline V gene has CDR1 SGDLS and CDR2 YYNGEE. CDR3 length: 13 amino acids. Trimming took off 3 bases at V and 8 bases at J, with 13 bases between the two ends. The DNA for the CDR3 is TGTGCCAGCAGCGGCGGACTGATCAGTACGCAGTATTTT. Its protein is CASSGGLISTQYF.

This clone was observed a handful of times. This sequence joins TRBV28 and TRBJ2-7; TRBD1 agrees at 9 bases. The CDR3 sequence is 15 residues long. Trimming cost V 6 bases and J 5 bases; bases outside gene matches: 11. Germline V gene data show CDR1 as MDHEN and CDR2 as SYDVKM. The CDR3 here is CASSPAYGTGHEQYF. DNA for the CDR3: TGTGCCAGCAGCCCAGCATACGGGACAGGGCACGAGCAGTACTTC.

This clone was observed a handful of times. The chain uses TRBV25-1 and TRBJ2-5; TRBD2 is a possible D gene (5 bases). The V end was cut by 2 bases, the J end by 0 bases, with 10 bases between. The CDR3 extends over 15 amino acids. CDR1 and CDR2 from the germline V gene are MGHDK and SYGVNS. CDR3 region: CASSEGHGNQETQYF. CDR3 DNA: TGTGCCAGCAGTGAAGGGCACGGGAACCAAGAGACCCAGTACTTC.

The table lists this clone with a few counts. The chain recombines TRBV19 with TRBJ1-1, with D unclear. Trimming stripped 3 bases from V and 1 base from J, with 15 bases between. The length of the CDR3 is 16 residues. The germline V gene encodes CDR1 LNHDA and CDR2 SQIVND (reference sequence). CDR3 residues: CASSMREGRGNTEAFF. The CDR3 DNA reads TGTGCCAGTAGTATGCGGGAGGGAAGAGGGAACACTGAAGCTTTCTTT.

This clone was seen more than once but under ten times. The V and J genes are TRBV18 and TRBJ2-6, with D possibly being TRBD2 (5 bases). With 4 bases removed from V and 4 bases from J, the gap between germline ends came to 11 bases. The CDR3 is 15 residues long. Germline CDR1 reads KGHSH; CDR2 reads LQKENI. In DNA form, the CDR3 reads TGTGCCAGCTCACTCAGCGGTGCCGGGGCCAACGTCCTGACTTTC. Translating it yields CASSLSGAGANVLTF.

This clone was detected a few times. The V and J genes are TRBV6-5 and TRBJ2-3; 11 bases are a match to TRBD1. The CDR3 has 14 amino acids. Germline lookup yields CDR1 MNHEY and CDR2 SVGAGI. V shed 7 bases, J shed 5 bases, and the junction held 5 bases outside the gene matches. CDR3 region: CASKGQGAVDTQYF. For the CDR3, the DNA is TGTGCCAGCAAAGGACAGGGGGCCGTAGATACGCAGTATTTT.

The CDR3 region has the DNA TGTGCCAGCAGCTTAGAGGGGCAGGGCTACGAGCAGTACTTC. It encodes CASSLEGQGYEQYF. The rearrangement uses TRBV7-9 and TRBJ2-7; TRBD1 is a possible D gene (5 bases). Per the germline V gene, CDR1 is SEHNR and CDR2 is FQNEAQ (reference sequence). The CDR3 covers 14 residues. The ends were cut back, 1 base at V and 3 bases at J, with 10 bases in the middle. Full variable domain (missing parts from reference TRBV7-9 and TRBJ2-7): DTGVSQNPRHKITKRGQNVTFRCDPISEHNRLYWYRQTLGQGPEFLTYFQNEAQLEKSRLLSDRFSAERPKGSFSTLEIQRTEQGDSAMYLCASSLEGQGYEQYFGPGTRLTVT.

J is TRBJ1-5 and V is TRBV18; 8 nucleotides line up with TRBD1. Trimming at V came to 8 bases and at J to 7 bases, leaving 7 bases not matched to a gene. The length of the CDR3 is 13 residues. Germline lookup yields CDR1 KGHSH and CDR2 LQKENI. The CDR3 region is CASRQGRDQPQHF. The CDR3, as DNA: TGTGCCAGCCGACAGGGGAGGGACCAGCCCCAGCATTTT.

Comment on this clone: One end of the junction is discordant with germline, which a read error may explain. The chain employs TRBV2 and TRBJ2-6; TRBD1 aligns across 9 bases. CDR3 length equals 18 residues. Per the germline V gene, CDR1 is SNHLY and CDR2 is FYNNEI. CDR3 bases: TGTGCCAGCAGCGAAGACAGGGGGGAACACTCTGGGGCCAACGTCCTGACTTTC. Its protein product is CASSEDRGEHSGANVLTF.

This clone has more than one count but fewer than ten. CDR3 in amino acids: CASISGTLYEQYF. The CDR3 region has the DNA TGTGCCAGCATCAGCGGAACCCTCTACGAGCAGTACTTC. The gene calls are TRBV28 and TRBJ2-7; possibly TRBD2 for D (5 bases). Germline CDR1 MDHEN, CDR2 SYDVKM. The CDR3 runs 13 residues. The V end lost 7 bases, the J end lost 3 bases, and 13 bases lay between the germline ends.

The V call is TRBV29-1, the J call TRBJ2-7; TRBD1 matches 10 bases. V gave up 4 bases and J gave up 1 base; unmatched junction bases: 7. Germline V gene lookup returns CDR1 SQVTM and CDR2 ANQGSEA. CDR3 length equals 15 residues. As DNA, the CDR3 is TGCAGCGTTGGCCAAGGGACAGGGGAATCCTACGAGCAGTACGTC. Translation: CSVGQGTGESYEQYV.

This clone was detected only a few times. CDR3 residues: CASSLGTGGDEQFF. CDR3 bases: TGCGCCAGCAGCTTGGGGACAGGGGGCGATGAGCAGTTCTTC. The chain recombines TRBV5-1 with TRBJ2-1; 11 bases are a match to TRBD1. This CDR3 region has 14 residues. Looked up from germline, CDR1 is SGHRS and CDR2 is YFSETQ. V lost 0 bases to trimming and J lost 8 bases; unmatched junction nucleotides: 1.

This clone was detected a few times. The chain's CDR3 is CASSASWTGGGGYTF. The CDR3 region has the DNA TGTGCCAGCAGTGCATCCTGGACAGGCGGCGGAGGCTACACCTTC. V is TRBV25-1 and J is TRBJ1-2; 7 bases fit TRBD1. V was pared by 4 bases and J by 8 bases, with 13 bases of the junction left unmatched. CDR3 length equals 15 residues. Germline values: CDR1 MGHDK, CDR2 SYGVNS.